This T cell receptor beta chain was captured in a study of shared clonotypes between healthy human individuals. Study-wide points: The donor pool, a small one, limited the genetic and exposure-history diversity represented.

Clones were sequenced by immunoSEQ multiplex PCR, and TCRdb holds only the in-frame ones, with some missing. The top ten hold 0.89% of the sample, which has about a million clones, around 77% seen once. J gave up 1 base and V 4 bases, and 4 bases lay outside the gene matches. The CDR3 runs to 14 residues. Germline V gives CDR1 SGHRS, CDR2 YFSETQ. On this clone itself: Its antigen remains unknown.

The authors divided CD4+ cells into CD45RA+ naive and CD45RA-negative memory subsets. This TCR was recovered from a young man in good health. Some clones in this sample may be carry-over from other donors' samples. The chain links TRBV5-1 to TRBJ2-7, with 8 bases that match TRBD1. The specimen sequenced was memory CD4+ T cells from PBMCs. The sample's subset: CD45RA-negative fraction. The CDR3 spells CASSKQGGSYEQYF. DNA for the CDR3: TGCGCCAGCAGCAAACAGGGGGGTTCCTACGAGCAGTACTTC. Full variable domain (missing parts from reference TRBV5-1 and TRBJ2-7): KAGVTQTPRYLIKTRGQQVTLSCSPISGHRSVSWYQQTPGQGLQFLFEYFSETQRNKGNFPGRFSGRQFSNSRSEMNVSTLELGDSALYLCASSKQGGSYEQYFGPGTRLTVT.